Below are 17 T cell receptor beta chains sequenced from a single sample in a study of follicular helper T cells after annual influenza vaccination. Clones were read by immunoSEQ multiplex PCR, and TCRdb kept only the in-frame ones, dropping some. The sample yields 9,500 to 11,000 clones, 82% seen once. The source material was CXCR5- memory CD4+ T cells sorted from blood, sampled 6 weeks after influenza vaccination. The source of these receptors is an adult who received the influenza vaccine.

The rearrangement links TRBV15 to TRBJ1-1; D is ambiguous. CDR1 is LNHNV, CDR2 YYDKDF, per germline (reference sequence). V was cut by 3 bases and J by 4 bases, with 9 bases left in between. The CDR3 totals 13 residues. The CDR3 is CATSSDLGTEAFF. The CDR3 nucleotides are TGTGCCACCAGCAGTGACTTGGGCACTGAAGCTTTCTTT. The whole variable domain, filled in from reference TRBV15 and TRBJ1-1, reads DAMVIQNPRYQVTQFGKPVTLSCSQTLNHNVMYWYQQKSSQAPKLLFHYYDKDFNNEADTPDNFQSRRPNTSFCFLDIRSPGLGDTAMYLCATSSDLGTEAFFGQGTRLTVV.

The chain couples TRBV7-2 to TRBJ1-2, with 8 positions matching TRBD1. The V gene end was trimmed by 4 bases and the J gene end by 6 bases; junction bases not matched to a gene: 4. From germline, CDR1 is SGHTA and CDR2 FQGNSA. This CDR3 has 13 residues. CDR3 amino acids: CASSSRTGNGYTF. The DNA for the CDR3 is TGTGCCAGCAGCTCCCGGACAGGGAATGGCTACACCTTC.

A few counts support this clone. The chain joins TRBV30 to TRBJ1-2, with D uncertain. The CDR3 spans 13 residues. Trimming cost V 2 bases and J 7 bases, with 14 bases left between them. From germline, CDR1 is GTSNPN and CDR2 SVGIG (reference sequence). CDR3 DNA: TGTGCCTGGAGTCTCAGAAAAGGGCCTGGCTACACCTTC. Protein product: CAWSLRKGPGYTF.

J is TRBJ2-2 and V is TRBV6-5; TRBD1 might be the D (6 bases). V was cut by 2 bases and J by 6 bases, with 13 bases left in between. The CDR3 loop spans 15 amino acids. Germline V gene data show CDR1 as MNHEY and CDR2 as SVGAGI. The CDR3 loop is CASSYVGQGSGELFF. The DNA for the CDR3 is TGTGCCAGCAGTTACGTGGGACAAGGATCCGGGGAGCTGTTTTTT.

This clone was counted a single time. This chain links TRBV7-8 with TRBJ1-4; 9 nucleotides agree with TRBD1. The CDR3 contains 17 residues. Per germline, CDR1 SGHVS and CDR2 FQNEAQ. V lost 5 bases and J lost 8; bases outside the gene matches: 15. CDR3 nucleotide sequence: TGTGCCAGCAGCAGTAGACAGGGGGGGGTTTCGCGGGAAAAACTGTTTTTT. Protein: CASSSRQGGVSREKLFF.

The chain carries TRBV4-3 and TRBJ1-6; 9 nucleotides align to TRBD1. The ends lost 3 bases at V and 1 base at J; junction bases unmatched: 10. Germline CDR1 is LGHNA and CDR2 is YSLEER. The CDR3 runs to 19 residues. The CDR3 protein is CASSQGSPTGGSYNSPLHF. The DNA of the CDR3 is TGCGCCAGCAGCCAGGGGTCACCGACAGGGGGGTCCTATAATTCACCCCTCCACTTT.

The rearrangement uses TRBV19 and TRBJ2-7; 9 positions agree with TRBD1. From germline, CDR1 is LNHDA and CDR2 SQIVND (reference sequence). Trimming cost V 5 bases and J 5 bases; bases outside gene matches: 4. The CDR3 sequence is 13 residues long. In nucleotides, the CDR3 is TGTGCCAGTAGTCCCCGACAGGGGGACGAGCAGTACTTC. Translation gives CASSPRQGDEQYF.

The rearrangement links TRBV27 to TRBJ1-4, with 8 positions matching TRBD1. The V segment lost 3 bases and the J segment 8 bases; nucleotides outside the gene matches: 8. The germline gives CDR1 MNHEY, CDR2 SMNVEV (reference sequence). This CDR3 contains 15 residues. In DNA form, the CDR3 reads TGTGCCAGCAGTTTTCGTTCAGGGGGCCGCGAAAAACTGTTTTTT. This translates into CASSFRSGGREKLFF. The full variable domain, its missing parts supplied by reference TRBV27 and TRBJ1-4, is EAQVTQNPRYLITVTGKKLTVTCSQNMNHEYMSWYRQDPGLGLRQIYYSMNVEVTDKGDVPEGYKVSRKEKRNFPLILESPSPNQTSLYFCASSFRSGGREKLFFGSGTQLSVL.

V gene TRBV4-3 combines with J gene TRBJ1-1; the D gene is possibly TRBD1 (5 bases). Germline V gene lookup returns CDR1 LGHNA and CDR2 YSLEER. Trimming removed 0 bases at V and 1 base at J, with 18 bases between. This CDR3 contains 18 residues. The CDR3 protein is CASSQDLSGLTWNTEAFF. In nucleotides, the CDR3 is TGCGCCAGCAGCCAAGATTTATCAGGGTTGACGTGGAACACTGAAGCTTTCTTT.

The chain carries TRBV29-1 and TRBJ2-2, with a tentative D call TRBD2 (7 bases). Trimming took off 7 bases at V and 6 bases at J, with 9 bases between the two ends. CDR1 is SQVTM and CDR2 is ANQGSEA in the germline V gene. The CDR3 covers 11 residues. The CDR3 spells CSGGGAGELFF. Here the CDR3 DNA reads TGCAGCGGAGGGGGGGCCGGGGAGCTGTTTTTT.

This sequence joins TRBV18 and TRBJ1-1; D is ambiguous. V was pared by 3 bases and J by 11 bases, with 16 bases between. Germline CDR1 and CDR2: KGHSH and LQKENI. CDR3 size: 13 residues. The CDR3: CASSPLETDEAFF. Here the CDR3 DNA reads TGTGCCAGCTCACCCTTAGAGACCGATGAGGCTTTCTTT.

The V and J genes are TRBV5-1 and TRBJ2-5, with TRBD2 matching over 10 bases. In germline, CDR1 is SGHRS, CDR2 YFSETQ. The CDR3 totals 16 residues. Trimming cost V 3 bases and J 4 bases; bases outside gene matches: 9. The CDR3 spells CASSSPSGRAGETQYF. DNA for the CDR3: TGCGCCAGCAGCTCCCCAAGCGGGAGGGCCGGAGAGACCCAGTACTTC.

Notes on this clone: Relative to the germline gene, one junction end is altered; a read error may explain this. In DNA form, the CDR3 reads TGTGCCAGCAGCGAAAGGTTCACAGGGTCTGGAGACACCATATATTTT. Protein sequence: CASSERFTGSGDTIYF. The chain joins TRBV9 to TRBJ1-3, with a tentative D call TRBD1 (6 bases). The germline CDR1 and CDR2 sequences are SGDLS and YYNGEE. This CDR3 is 16 amino acids long.

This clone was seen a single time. In DNA, the CDR3 is TGTGCCAGTCGGGACAACCCCAATCAGCCCCAGCATTTT. The encoded protein is CASRDNPNQPQHF. The chain recombines TRBV19 with TRBJ1-5; D possibly corresponds to TRBD1 (6 bases). Germline lookup yields CDR1 LNHDA and CDR2 SQIVND (reference sequence). The CDR3 runs to 13 residues. The V end was cut by 8 bases, the J end by 3 bases, with 11 bases between.

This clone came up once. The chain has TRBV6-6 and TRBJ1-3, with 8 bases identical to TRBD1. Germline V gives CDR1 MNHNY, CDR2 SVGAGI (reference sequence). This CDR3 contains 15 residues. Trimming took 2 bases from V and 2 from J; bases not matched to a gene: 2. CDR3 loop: CASSYRTGTGNTIYF. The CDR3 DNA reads TGTGCCAGCAGTTACCGGACAGGGACTGGAAACACCATATATTTT.

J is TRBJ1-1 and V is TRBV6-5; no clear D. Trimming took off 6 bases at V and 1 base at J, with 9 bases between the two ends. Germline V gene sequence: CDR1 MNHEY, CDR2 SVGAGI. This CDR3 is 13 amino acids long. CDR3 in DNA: TGTGCCAGCAGCAGGACCGCGAACACTGAAGCTTTCTTT. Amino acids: CASSRTANTEAFF.

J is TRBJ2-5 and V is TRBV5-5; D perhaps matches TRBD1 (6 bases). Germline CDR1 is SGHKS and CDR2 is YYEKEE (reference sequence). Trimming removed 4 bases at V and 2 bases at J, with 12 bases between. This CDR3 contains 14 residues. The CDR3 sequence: CASSGGQLQETQYF. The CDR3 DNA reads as TGTGCCAGCAGCGGCGGACAGCTACAAGAGACCCAGTACTTC.